This entry lists 4 T cell receptor beta chains sequenced from one sample in a study of T cell responses to AZD1222 COVID-19 vaccine. Sequencing used immunoSEQ multiplex PCR; TCRdb keeps in-frame clones, though not all of them. The repertoire holds 120,000 to 150,000 clones, with 88% as singletons. Sequencing was performed on peripheral blood, taken on day 0 of AZD1222 vaccination. These receptors were obtained from an adult in good health.

The V call is TRBV5-4, the J call TRBJ1-1, with D unclear. Germline V gene data show CDR1 as SGHNT and CDR2 as YYREEE (reference sequence). Trimming cost V 4 bases and J 1 base, with 14 bases left between them. The CDR3 has 15 amino acids. This chain's CDR3 is CASSLVVAENTEAFF. CDR3 sequence (DNA): TGTGCCAGCAGCCTAGTGGTAGCAGAGAACACTGAAGCTTTCTTT. Full variable domain (rest looked up from reference TRBV5-4 and TRBJ1-1): ETGVTQSPTHLIKTRGQQVTLRCSSQSGHNTVSWYQQALGQGPQFIFQYYREEENGRGNFPPRFSGLQFPNYSSELNVNALELDDSALYLCASSLVVAENTEAFFGQGTRLTVV.

This chain connects TRBV20-1 to TRBJ2-7; 16 bases are shared with TRBD2. Trimming cost V 3 bases and J 1 base; bases outside gene matches: 6. The germline gives CDR1 DFQATT, CDR2 SNEGSKA (reference sequence). The CDR3 is 17 residues long. CDR3 residues: CSASAPGLAGGSYEQYF. For the CDR3, the DNA is TGCAGTGCTAGTGCCCCGGGACTAGCGGGAGGGTCCTACGAGCAGTACTTC.

This chain links TRBV5-4 with TRBJ1-2; D is perhaps TRBD1 (6 bases). The V end lost 0 bases, the J end lost 2 bases, and 8 bases lay between the germline ends. The CDR3 is 14 amino acids. Germline CDR1 and CDR2: SGHNT and YYREEE (reference sequence). The CDR3 coding sequence is TGTGCCAGCAGCTTGGGACAGGAAAACTATGGCTACACCTTC. Translating gives CASSLGQENYGYTF.

The chain combines TRBV27 with TRBJ2-2; 11 positions match TRBD2. The trim removed 4 bases at V and 5 bases at J, leaving 9 bases unmatched. This CDR3 spans 17 amino acids. Germline V gives CDR1 MNHEY, CDR2 SMNVEV (reference sequence). CDR3 in DNA: TGTGCCAGCAGTTCGGTAGCGGGAGGGGCAGATACCGGGGAGCTGTTTTTT. Its protein is CASSSVAGGADTGELFF.